A selection of T cell receptor beta chains follows, all from one sample in a study of blood T cell repertoires in COVID-19. This table comes from immunoSEQ multiplex PCR, and its TCRdb copy is limited to in-frame clones, with some not included. The sample lists 55,000 to 70,000 clones; 82% were seen once. Sequenced sample: peripheral blood. These receptor sequences come from a woman aged 55-69 years with acute or convalescent COVID-19. The CDR3 runs from the conserved cysteine through the conserved F or W. The D gene is left open where the match is weak. Some rows mark clone size as missing; the rest say once, few, many or name a class of expanded clone.

>TRBV21-1|few|-|TRBJ1-5
TGTGCCAGCAGCAAAGGTCAGGGGGCCTCTCAGCCCCAGCATTTT
CASSKGQGASQPQHF
>TRBV5-6|once|-|TRBJ1-1
TGTGCCAGTATAGGGGGATCCGGAGGAGCTTTCTTT
CASIGGSGGAFF
>TRBV24-1|-|-|TRBJ1-5
TGTGCCACCAGCCAGGCGGGGATCAGCAATCAGCCCCAGCATTTT
CATSQAGISNQPQHF
>TRBV18|-|-|TRBJ2-7
TGTGCCAGCTCGCATGGAGAGGGTACCTACGAGCAGTACTTC
CASSHGEGTYEQYF
>TRBV9|-|TRBD1|TRBJ1-2
TGTGCCAGCAGCCTCCGGACAGGGGACGGCTACACCTTC
CASSLRTGDGYTF
>TRBV19|few|TRBD1|TRBJ2-3
TGTGCCAGTAACCCCAGGGGGCGAAAAGATACGCAGTATTTT
CASNPRGRKDTQYF
>TRBV5-6|-|-|TRBJ2-6
TGTGCCAGCAGCTTTTGGGGCGCCGGGGCCAACGTCCTGACTTTC
CASSFWGAGANVLTF
>TRBV7-3|-|-|TRBJ2-3
TGTGCCAGCAGCCCAAGTCGGGGGGCGGGTACGCAGTATTTT
CASSPSRGAGTQYF
>TRBV29-1|-|-|TRBJ1-2
TGCAGCACTGACACAGGGAACTATGGCTACACCTTC
CSTDTGNYGYTF
>TRBV6-2/TRBV6-3|few|-|TRBJ1-5
TGTGCCAGCAGTTACGGAGGTAGCAATCAGCCCCAGCATTTT
CASSYGGSNQPQHF
>TRBV5-1|-|TRBD2|TRBJ2-1
TGCGCCAGCAGCTTACTAGCGGGGGAGGGTGAGCAGTTCTTC
CASSLLAGEGEQFF
>TRBV5-6|-|-|TRBJ1-5
TGTGCCAGCAGCTTGGGAGGGGGGGGTCAGCCCCAGCATTTT
CASSLGGGGQPQHF
>TRBV7-2|-|-|TRBJ2-4
TGTGCCAGCAGCCCGGAATCGTCGGCAGGGGTAAACATTCAGTACTTC
CASSPESSAGVNIQYF
>TRBV27|-|TRBD2|TRBJ2-3
TGTGCCAGCAGTTTCGTAGCGGGTGGCACAGATACGCAGTATTTT
CASSFVAGGTDTQYF
>TRBV27|-|-|TRBJ2-3
TGTGCCAGCAGTTTTAGTAGAAACACAGATACGCAGTATTTT
CASSFSRNTDTQYF
>TRBV15|-|-|TRBJ2-1
TGTGCCACCAGCAGAGATCAGGGCGGCTACAATGAGCAGTTCTTC
CATSRDQGGYNEQFF
>TRBV6-5|once|-|TRBJ2-3
TGTGCCAGACTAGGAAGTTGGGACACAGATACGCAGTATTTT
CARLGSWDTDTQYF
>TRBV11-3|-|-|TRBJ2-1
TGTGCCAGCAGCTCCACGATAGGGGGTTGGGATGAGCAGTTCTTC
CASSSTIGGWDEQFF
>TRBV11-2|-|TRBD2|TRBJ2-2
TGTGCCAGCAGCTTAGAAGCTAGCGGAACCGGGGAGCTGTTTTTT
CASSLEASGTGELFF
>TRBV5-1|-|TRBD1|TRBJ1-3
TGCGCCAGCAGCCTCACAGGGGTGGAAGGAAACACCATATATTTT
CASSLTGVEGNTIYF
>TRBV7-3|-|TRBD1|TRBJ2-7
TGTGCCAGCAGCTTAAGGGGACAGGGAACCTACGAGCAGTACTTC
CASSLRGQGTYEQYF
>TRBV5-1|-|-|TRBJ1-2
TGCGCCAGCAGCCTTACAGTGGGCAACTATGGCTACACCTTC
CASSLTVGNYGYTF
>TRBV10-3|few|-|TRBJ2-1
TGTGCCACCCGTTTGTGGCTTGAGCAGTTCTTC
CATRLWLEQFF
>TRBV12-5|-|-|TRBJ2-5
TGTGCTAGTGGTTTACCCAGGGGACCGTTGGTGGACCAGTACTTC
CASGLPRGPLVDQYF
>TRBV7-9|-|-|TRBJ1-2
TGTGCCAGCAGCTTGGCCGGGGACTATGGCTACACCTTC
CASSLAGDYGYTF
>TRBV7-8|few|-|TRBJ1-5
TGTGCCAGCAGCTCACCCCGGGACACAAATCAGCCCCAGCATTTT
CASSSPRDTNQPQHF
>TRBV30|-|TRBD1|TRBJ1-2
TGTGCCAACAGGGGGAGTGGTGGCTACACCTTC
CANRGSGGYTF
>TRBV6-5|-|-|TRBJ2-1
TGTGCCAGCAGTTACTCTTCCCTCCTCACAGGGAATGAGCAGTTCTTC
CASSYSSLLTGNEQFF
>TRBV19|-|TRBD2|TRBJ2-1
TGTGCCAGTAGTTTCGGAGGACTAGCGGGGTACAATGAGCAGTTCTTC
CASSFGGLAGYNEQFF
>TRBV19|-|-|TRBJ1-1
TGTGCCAGTAGTGCCTACATAGGCGGGGACACTGAAGCTTTCTTT
CASSAYIGGDTEAFF
>TRBV6-2/TRBV6-3|-|-|TRBJ1-5
TGTGCCAGCAGTCGCGGAAGAAATCAGCCCCAGCATTTT
CASSRGRNQPQHF
>TRBV6-6|-|-|TRBJ2-7
TGTGCCAGCACCTTTGGCCACGAGCAGTACTTC
CASTFGHEQYF
>TRBV4-1|-|-|TRBJ1-2
TGCGCCAGCAGCCAAGGGCCCCTGCCCTATGGCTACACCTTC
CASSQGPLPYGYTF
>TRBV25-1|few|TRBD1|TRBJ2-7
TGTGCCAGCAGTGGGCCGGGACAGGGCCACTACGAGCAGTACTTC
CASSGPGQGHYEQYF
>TRBV7-8|-|TRBD1|TRBJ1-5
TGTGCCAGCAGCCTTCGAGGGGGCAGGGTAAGAGGACAGCCCCAGCATTTT
CASSLRGGRVRGQPQHF
>TRBV5-1|-|-|TRBJ2-1
TGCGCCAGCAGCCCCGGGGATGAGCAGTTCTTC
CASSPGDEQFF
>TRBV2|-|-|TRBJ2-2
TGTGCCAGCAGGGGCGTACAGGGACCCACCGGGGAGCTGTTTTTT
CASRGVQGPTGELFF
>TRBV21-1|-|-|TRBJ2-7
TGTGCCAGCAGCAAAGCGGGGGACAGAGCCTACGAGCAGTACTTC
CASSKAGDRAYEQYF
>TRBV10-3|-|TRBD1|TRBJ1-5
TGTGCCATCAGATCGGACAGGGGGAATCAGCCCCAGCATTTT
CAIRSDRGNQPQHF
>TRBV30|-|TRBD1|TRBJ1-1
TGTGCCTGTACCCCCCCACAGGGGGCTGTCTACACTGAAGCTTTCTTT
CACTPPQGAVYTEAFF
>TRBV5-4|-|TRBD2|TRBJ2-1
TGTGCCAGCAGCAGAACTAGCGGGGGGGCAAATGAGCAGTTCTTC
CASSRTSGGANEQFF
>TRBV3-1/TRBV3-2|few|-|TRBJ2-1
TGTGCCAGCACGTCCCGGGACAAGGGATGGTCGGATGAGCAGTTCTTC
CASTSRDKGWSDEQFF
>TRBV18|-|TRBD1|TRBJ1-2
TGTGCCAGCTCACCGGGACAGGGAGAGGGCTACACCTTC
CASSPGQGEGYTF
>TRBV5-1|-|-|TRBJ2-2
TGCGTAACTGGGGGAGGCACCGGGGAGCTGTTTTTT
CVTGGGTGELFF
>TRBV7-9|-|TRBD1|TRBJ1-2
TGTGCCAGCAGCCCGTCGACAGGGAACTATGGCTACACCTTC
CASSPSTGNYGYTF
>TRBV11-2|few|TRBD1|TRBJ2-7
TGTGCCAGCAGCGATCGGACAGGGGACCACGAGCAGTACTTC
CASSDRTGDHEQYF
>TRBV14|-|-|TRBJ1-2
TGTGCCAGCAGCCAAGGAGGGCACCATTATGGCTACACCTTC
CASSQGGHHYGYTF
>TRBV7-8|-|-|TRBJ2-7
TGTGCCAGCAGCCTGACTATTACGGGCTACGAGCAGTACTTC
CASSLTITGYEQYF
>TRBV7-6|-|TRBD2|TRBJ2-1
TGTGCCAGCACCCTCGGGGGAGGGGACAATGAGCAGTTCTTC
CASTLGGGDNEQFF
>TRBV19|-|TRBD1|TRBJ1-2
TGTGCCAGTAGTCTACCCGGACAGGCCCGCTACACCTTC
CASSLPGQARYTF
>TRBV3-1/TRBV3-2|-|TRBD2|TRBJ2-4
TGTGCCAGCAGCCAGGCGGGACTAGCCCGGAACATTCAGTACTTC
CASSQAGLARNIQYF
>TRBV4-3|few|-|TRBJ1-3
TGCGCCAGCAGCCAAAACACGTACTCTGGAAACACCATATATTTT
CASSQNTYSGNTIYF
>TRBV12-3/TRBV12-4|-|TRBD1|TRBJ2-7
TGTGCCAGCAGTTCCGGGACAGGGGACGAGCAGTACTTC
CASSSGTGDEQYF
>TRBV6-1|-|TRBD1|TRBJ1-4
TGTGCCAGCAGTGAAGCAAGGGGGCTTAATGAAAAACTGTTTTTT
CASSEARGLNEKLFF
>TRBV30|-|TRBD1|TRBJ1-6
TGTGCCTGGAGACACCGGGACAGAAAAATTTCACCCCTCCACTTT
CAWRHRDRKISPLHF
>TRBV6-2/TRBV6-3|-|TRBD2|TRBJ2-7
TGTGCCAGCAGTTCCCCGGGGGGTGGCTACGAGCAGTACTTC
CASSSPGGGYEQYF
>TRBV27|-|-|TRBJ2-3
TGTGCCAGCAGTTTCGAGGGCAATACGCAGTATTTT
CASSFEGNTQYF